The text below deals with one T cell receptor (beta chain). This entry comes from a study of T cell changes during pregnancy in multiple sclerosis. The CDR3 is 16 amino acids. V gave up 0 bases and J gave up 2 bases; unmatched junction bases: 4. The germline gives CDR1 ENHRY, CDR2 SYGVKD. Method: immunoSEQ multiplex PCR; TCRdb's copy keeps in-frame clones and lacks some. In the table there are more than 40,000 clones, 94% of which are singletons. The sample was CD8+ T cells from peripheral blood mononuclear cells, taken in the first trimester of pregnancy. The source of this sequence is a female donor with multiple sclerosis, enrolled in a pregnancy study. The V gene is TRBV10-3, the J gene TRBJ2-5; 9 positions agree with TRBD2. In DNA, the CDR3 is TGTGCCATCAGTGAGTCGGGCGGGAGGGTACAAGAGACCCAGTACTTC. It is translated as CAISESGGRVQETQYF.